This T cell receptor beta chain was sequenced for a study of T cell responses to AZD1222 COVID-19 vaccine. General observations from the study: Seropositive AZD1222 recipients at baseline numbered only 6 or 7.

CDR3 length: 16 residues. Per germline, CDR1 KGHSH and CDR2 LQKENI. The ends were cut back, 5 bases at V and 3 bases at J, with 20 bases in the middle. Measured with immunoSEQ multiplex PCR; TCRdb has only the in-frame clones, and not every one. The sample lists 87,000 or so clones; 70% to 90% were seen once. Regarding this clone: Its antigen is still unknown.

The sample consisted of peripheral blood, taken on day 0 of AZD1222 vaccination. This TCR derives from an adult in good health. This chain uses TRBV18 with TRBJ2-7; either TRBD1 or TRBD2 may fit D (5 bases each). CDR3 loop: CASSWTRDGPDYEQYF. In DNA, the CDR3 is TGTGCCAGCTCATGGACCCGGGACGGTCCCGACTACGAGCAGTACTTC.